This TCR beta chain was sequenced for a study of STAT3 mutations in large granular lymphocyte leukemia. Findings and limits, study-wide: At least one immunodominant TCR beta clonotype appeared in every T-cell large granular lymphocyte leukemia patient.

TCRdb's copy holds only in-frame clones and misses some; the assay was immunoSEQ multiplex PCR. In the table there are under 3,000 clones, about 70% of which are singletons. Remarks on this clone: As yet, its antigen is unknown.

Germline values: CDR1 GTSNPN, CDR2 SVGIG (reference sequence). This CDR3 is 14 amino acids long. V dropped 0 bases and J dropped 8 bases, with 13 bases sitting between them. Sequences were obtained from peripheral blood mononuclear cells. The chain uses TRBV30 and TRBJ1-4, with D unresolved. This sequence originates from a woman in her 50s with T-cell large granular lymphocyte leukemia. Some clones in this sample may be carry-over from other donors' samples. CDR3 sequence (DNA): TGTGCCTGGAGTGTACGTCGGGCGGGAGAAAAACTGTTTTTT. Translated, it gives CAWSVRRAGEKLFF.